The clone carrying this T cell receptor (beta chain) was observed many times. The V gene lost 2 bases and the J gene lost 2 bases, with 12 bases spanning the gap. The germline V gene encodes CDR1 SGHVS and CDR2 FNYEAQ. The CDR3 consists of 15 residues. Each CDR3 protein is one row after TCRdb ran MiXCR on the 5' RACE reads. This table has 200,000 to 300,000 distinct CDR3 sequences, less than 7.5% appearing once. This specimen comes from a study of T cells after yellow fever vaccination. Sequenced here: CD4+ T cells sorted from PBMCs, sampled on the day of the yellow fever booster vaccination. This receptor was obtained from a man aged 30 to 39 who received the YFV17D yellow fever vaccine. The V gene is TRBV7-6, the J gene TRBJ1-1, with D unclear. The CDR3: CASSLSFLENTEAFF. The CDR3 region has the DNA TGTGCCAGCAGCTTAAGCTTTTTGGAAAACACTGAAGCTTTCTTT.